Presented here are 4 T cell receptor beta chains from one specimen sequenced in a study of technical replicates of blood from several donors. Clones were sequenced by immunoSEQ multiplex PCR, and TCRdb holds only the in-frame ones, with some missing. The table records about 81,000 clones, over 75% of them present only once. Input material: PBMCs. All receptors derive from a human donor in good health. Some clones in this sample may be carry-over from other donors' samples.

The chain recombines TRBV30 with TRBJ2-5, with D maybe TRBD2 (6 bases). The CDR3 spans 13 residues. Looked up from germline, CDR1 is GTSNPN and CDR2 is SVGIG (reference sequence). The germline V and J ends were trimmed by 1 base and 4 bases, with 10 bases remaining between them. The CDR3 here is CAWSAGVIETQYF. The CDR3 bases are TGTGCCTGGAGTGCGGGGGTCATAGAGACCCAGTACTTC.

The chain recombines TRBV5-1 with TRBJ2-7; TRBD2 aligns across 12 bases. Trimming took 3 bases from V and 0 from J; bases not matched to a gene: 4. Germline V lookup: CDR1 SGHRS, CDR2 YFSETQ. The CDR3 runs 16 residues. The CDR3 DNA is TGCGCCAGCAGCTGGCGGACTAGCGGGGCCTCCTACGAGCAGTACTTC. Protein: CASSWRTSGASYEQYF.

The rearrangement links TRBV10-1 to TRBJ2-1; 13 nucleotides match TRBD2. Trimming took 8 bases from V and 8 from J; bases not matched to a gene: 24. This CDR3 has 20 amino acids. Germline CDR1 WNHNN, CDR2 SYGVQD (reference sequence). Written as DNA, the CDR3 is TGCGCCAGCGGGAAAGCAGGGAGAAGGACTAGCGGGAGTTGCCGCGATGAGCAGTTCTTC. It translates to CASGKAGRRTSGSCRDEQFF.

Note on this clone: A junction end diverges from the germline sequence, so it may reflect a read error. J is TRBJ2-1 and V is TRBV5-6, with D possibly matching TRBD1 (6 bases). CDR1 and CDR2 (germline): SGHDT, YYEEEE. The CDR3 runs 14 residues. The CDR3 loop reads CASSLEARGYEQFF. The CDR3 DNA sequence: TGCGCCAGCAGCTTGGAGGCGAGGGGGTATGAGCAGTTCTTC.